What follows is one T cell receptor (beta chain) and its context. The entry originates in a study of T-cell reconstitution after alpha-beta-depleted transplantation in children. The authors prepared the TCRbeta library with unique molecular identifiers. TCRdb independently ran MiXCR on the PCR reads; one entry per CDR3 protein. The sample lists around 450,000 distinct CDR3 sequences, 8% to 11% occurring once. V lost 3 bases, J lost 1 base, and 10 bases lay in between. This CDR3 spans 15 amino acids. Looked up from germline, CDR1 is MNHEY and CDR2 is SVGAGI. This rearrangement joins TRBV6-5 to TRBJ2-1; TRBD2 might be the D (5 bases). This material consisted of PBMCs, taken before TCRalphabeta/CD19-depleted stem cell transplant. The TCR originated in a child aged 2 to 15 with inherited bone marrow failure, due to receive a stem cell transplant. CDR3 region: CASSYAEGSYNEQFF. DNA for the CDR3: TGTGCCAGCAGTTATGCCGAGGGTTCCTACAATGAGCAGTTCTTC.